Shown below are 10 T cell receptor beta chains from a single sample sequenced in a study of blood T cell repertoires in COVID-19. Libraries were prepared by immunoSEQ multiplex PCR; TCRdb keeps only in-frame clonotypes and omits some of them. This table has hundreds of thousands of clones, about nine tenths appearing once. Specimen: peripheral blood. These receptor sequences come from a man aged 18 to 30 with active or convalescent COVID-19.

This clone occurred once. The genes are TRBV15 and TRBJ2-3; unclear D gene. The V end was cut by 0 bases, the J end by 4 bases, with 5 bases between. Germline-derived CDR1 and CDR2 are LNHNV and YYDKDF (reference sequence). The CDR3 covers 13 residues. The CDR3 is CATSRDRADTQYF. The CDR3 nucleotides are TGTGCCACCAGCAGAGATCGAGCAGATACGCAGTATTTT.

This chain links TRBV7-9 with TRBJ2-7, with 11 positions matching TRBD2. Germline V gene lookup returns CDR1 SEHNR and CDR2 FQNEAQ (reference sequence). V gave up 6 bases and J gave up 3 bases; unmatched junction bases: 4. The CDR3 sequence is 14 residues long. CDR3: CASSISGRVYEQYF. The CDR3 bases are TGTGCCAGCAGTATTAGCGGGAGGGTCTACGAGCAGTACTTC.

J is TRBJ2-5 and V is TRBV5-1; 11 nucleotides align to TRBD1. CDR1 SGHRS and CDR2 YFSETQ come from the germline V gene. The CDR3 runs to 16 residues. V trimming: 7 bases; J trimming: 1 base; junction bases outside the gene matches: 9. CDR3 DNA sequence: TGCGCCAGCGGTCCACGGGGGACAGGGGGCCAAGAGACCCAGTACTTC. It codes for CASGPRGTGGQETQYF.

This clone was detected once. The V call is TRBV6-2 or TRBV6-3, the J call TRBJ2-5; D uncertain. The CDR3 is made up of 15 amino acids. CDR1 is MNHEY and CDR2 is SVGEGT in the germline V gene. The V gene lost 2 bases and the J gene lost 3 bases, with 13 bases spanning the gap. The CDR3 region has the DNA TGTGCCAGCAGTTACACCGCACTACACAAAGAGACCCAGTACTTC. This translates into CASSYTALHKETQYF.

This clone was counted a few times. The V gene is TRBV19, the J gene TRBJ2-7, with D possibly being TRBD1 (5 bases). In germline, CDR1 is LNHDA, CDR2 SQIVND (reference sequence). The CDR3 is made up of 15 amino acids. The V end was cut by 4 bases, the J end by 2 bases, with 15 bases between. Here the CDR3 reads CASSSIEKGTYEQYF. CDR3 bases: TGTGCCAGTAGTAGTATCGAGAAGGGGACCTACGAGCAGTACTTC.

The chain is built from TRBV29-1 and TRBJ2-7; 7 bases map to TRBD1. The ends lost 6 bases at V and 1 base at J; junction bases unmatched: 9. This CDR3 region has 14 residues. The germline gives CDR1 SQVTM, CDR2 ANQGSEA. CDR3 in DNA: TGCAGCGTCACCCTCGGACAGGTGTCCTACGAGCAGTACTTC. Amino acids: CSVTLGQVSYEQYF.

V and J are TRBV29-1 and TRBJ1-4; 11 bases align to TRBD1. Germline CDR1 reads SQVTM; CDR2 reads ANQGSEA. The junction had 10 bases not matched to a gene; V was cut back by 2 bases and J by 8 bases. This CDR3 contains 16 residues. The CDR3 protein is CSVEIGGGTGGEKLFF. Here the CDR3 DNA reads TGCAGCGTTGAAATCGGAGGTGGGACAGGGGGGGAAAAACTGTTTTTT.

The chain carries TRBV5-1 and TRBJ1-2; the D gene is possibly TRBD1 (5 bases). Germline values: CDR1 SGHRS, CDR2 YFSETQ. V lost 1 base, J lost 5 bases, and 12 bases lay in between. This CDR3 contains 14 residues. CDR3 amino acids: CASSLREGWYGYTF. The CDR3 DNA is TGCGCCAGCAGCTTGAGGGAGGGGTGGTATGGCTACACCTTC. The whole variable domain, filled in from reference TRBV5-1 and TRBJ1-2, reads KAGVTQTPRYLIKTRGQQVTLSCSPISGHRSVSWYQQTPGQGLQFLFEYFSETQRNKGNFPGRFSGRQFSNSRSEMNVSTLELGDSALYLCASSLREGWYGYTFGSGTRLTVV.

The gene calls are TRBV12-3 or TRBV12-4 and TRBJ1-2; D gene uncertain. CDR3 length: 13 residues. With 6 bases removed from V and 8 bases from J, the gap between germline ends came to 16 bases. The CDR3 protein is CASRRSGVGGYTF. CDR3 nucleotide sequence: TGTGCCAGCAGGCGAAGCGGGGTAGGAGGCTACACCTTC.

This clone is a singleton in its sample. The chain recombines TRBV2 with TRBJ1-5; D remains unclear. Trimming took 5 bases from V and 1 from J, leaving 21 bases between them. This CDR3 spans 18 amino acids. Germline V gene data show CDR1 as SNHLY and CDR2 as FYNNEI. The CDR3 sequence: CASSPRLPAVESNQPQHF. In DNA form, the CDR3 reads TGTGCCAGCAGTCCGCGTCTGCCTGCGGTGGAGAGCAATCAGCCCCAGCATTTT.